The rows below give T cell receptor beta chains drawn from one sample of a study of cytomegalovirus exposure and HLA in healthy donors. TCRdb keeps only in-frame clones here, not all; method: immunoSEQ multiplex PCR. The sample consists of around 100,000 clones, around 80% of them appearing once. Sequencing was done on a sample of PBMCs. The receptors here all came from a female donor in good health and CMV-seropositive. The CDR3 runs from the conserved cysteine through the conserved F or W. A D gene is named only where the DNA matches it firmly. Rows may omit the clone size; those that give it use once, few, many or a size class.

v_call	d_call	j_call	clone_size	cdr3_length	cdr3_nt	cdr3_aa
TRBV19	TRBD1	TRBJ1-1	-	14	TGTGCCAGTATGGACAGGGGGCGCAGGACTGAAGCTTTCTTT	CASMDRGRRTEAFF
TRBV7-8	-	TRBJ2-7	-	15	TGTGCCAGCAGCTTAGCGAGGGAATTCTCCTACGAGCAGTACTTC	CASSLAREFSYEQYF
TRBV7-9	TRBD1	TRBJ2-7	-	13	TGTTCCAGCAGCCGGGACAGGGGCTACGAGCAGTACTTC	CSSSRDRGYEQYF
TRBV13	TRBD2	TRBJ2-1	few	18	TGTGCCAGCAGCTTAGCCCCGTTAGCGGGAGGGCGTGGCAATGAGCAGTTCTTC	CASSLAPLAGGRGNEQFF
TRBV5-1	TRBD1	TRBJ2-1	-	16	TGCGCCAGCAGCTTCAGGGGGCCCCAAGGGACGGGTGAGCAGTTCTTC	CASSFRGPQGTGEQFF
TRBV7-9	-	TRBJ2-5	-	16	TGTTCCAGCAGCTTAAATCCAACAGGGAGTCGAGAGACCCAGTACTTC	CSSSLNPTGSRETQYF
TRBV7-9	-	TRBJ1-5	-	14	TGTGCCAGCAGTCCCGGGGGGGCTGGTCAGCCCCAGCATTTT	CASSPGGAGQPQHF
TRBV18	TRBD1	TRBJ2-7	once	14	TGTGCCAGCTCAGCCGGGACAGGGACGCTCGAGCAGTACTTC	CASSAGTGTLEQYF
TRBV27	TRBD1	TRBJ1-2	-	15	TGTGCCAGCAGTTTACGCCAGGGGGTGACCTATGGCTACACCTTC	CASSLRQGVTYGYTF
TRBV10-1	-	TRBJ2-4	once	13	TGCGCCAGCAGTGAGTCGGGGCTTGACATTCAGTACTTC	CASSESGLDIQYF
TRBV7-9	TRBD1	TRBJ1-2	-	15	TGTGCCAGCAGCTCCGGGACAGGTGGTCCCCATGGCTACACCTTC	CASSSGTGGPHGYTF
TRBV27	TRBD1	TRBJ1-1	-	17	TGTGCCAGCAGTTCAATAGAATTGACAGGGGTTGGAACTGAAGCTTTCTTT	CASSSIELTGVGTEAFF